Listed here are 26 T cell receptor beta chains from one sample, sequenced in a study of cytomegalovirus exposure and HLA in healthy donors. Primers for the PCR totalled 60 Vbeta and 13 Jbeta. The method was immunoSEQ multiplex PCR; TCRdb's version includes in-frame clones alone and lacks a portion of them. The data contain roughly 120,000 clones, roughly 87% of them singletons. The material sequenced was PBMCs. These receptors all come from a woman aged 18 to 35 in good health and CMV-seronegative.

The CDR3 DNA reads as TGTGCCAGCAGCGTGGAGGGATGGGGCACTGAAGCTTTCTTT. It specifies CASSVEGWGTEAFF. V gene TRBV9 combines with J gene TRBJ1-1; no firm D call. This CDR3 spans 14 amino acids. Germline V gives CDR1 SGDLS, CDR2 YYNGEE. V was cut by 2 bases and J by 4 bases, with 12 bases left in between.

The rearrangement uses TRBV11-3 and TRBJ1-1; maybe TRBD1 (5 bases). CDR3 length: 13 amino acids. The V and J ends lost 5 bases and 7 bases respectively, with 14 bases between them. Germline CDR1 SGHNT, CDR2 YENEEA. The CDR3: CASSPGHLIEAFF. DNA for the CDR3: TGTGCCAGCAGCCCAGGACACCTCATTGAAGCTTTCTTT. The variable domain in full, completed from reference TRBV11-3 and TRBJ1-1, reads EAGVVQSPRYKIIEKKQPVAFWCNPISGHNTLYWYLQNLGQGPELLIRYENEEAVDDSQLPKDRFSAERLKGVDSTLKIQPAELGDSAVYLCASSPGHLIEAFFGQGTRLTVV.

This chain connects TRBV5-4 to TRBJ2-2; no firm D call. Per the germline V gene, CDR1 is SGHNT and CDR2 is YYREEE (reference sequence). The CDR3 is 15 amino acids. The V end was cut by 4 bases, the J end by 5 bases, with 15 bases between. The CDR3 bases are TGTGCCAGCAGCGCTGACTCGCGTCGAACCGGGGAGCTGTTTTTT. It is translated as CASSADSRRTGELFF.

In its sample, this clone was seen once. The chain joins TRBV13 to TRBJ2-5; tentatively, D is TRBD2 (7 bases). The CDR3 runs 15 residues. Trimming took off 4 bases at V and 4 bases at J, with 16 bases between the two ends. Germline V CDR1 and CDR2: PRHDT, FYEKMQ (reference sequence). The CDR3 DNA reads TGTGCCAGCAGCTCAACCGGGGGGCCGGGAGAGACCCAGTACTTC. As protein: CASSSTGGPGETQYF.

The CDR3 here is CASSPGLAGNTDTQYF. CDR3 DNA sequence: TGTGCCAGCAGCCCGGGACTAGCGGGAAACACAGATACGCAGTATTTT. V usage is TRBV7-6 and J usage is TRBJ2-3; 13 positions match TRBD2. Per the germline V gene, CDR1 is SGHVS and CDR2 is FNYEAQ. This CDR3 spans 16 amino acids. With V trimmed by 5 bases and J by 2 bases, 4 bases remained unmatched.

The chain links TRBV15 to TRBJ1-5; TRBD1 agrees at 9 bases. Germline loops: CDR1 LNHNV, CDR2 YYDKDF (reference sequence). The CDR3 consists of 15 residues. V trimming: 3 bases; J trimming: 2 bases; junction bases outside the gene matches: 2. CDR3: CATSRDRGRNQPQHF. CDR3 nucleotides: TGTGCCACCAGCAGGGACAGGGGCCGCAATCAGCCCCAGCATTTT.

V is TRBV5-1 and J is TRBJ2-7, with D tentatively TRBD1 (5 bases). Trimming took off 2 bases at V and 0 bases at J, with 9 bases between the two ends. Germline V gene sequence: CDR1 SGHRS, CDR2 YFSETQ. This CDR3 has 14 residues. CDR3 DNA: TGCGCCAGCAGCTTAACAGGCACCTCCTACGAGCAGTACTTC. Translation gives CASSLTGTSYEQYF.

The chain links TRBV6-5 to TRBJ1-4; D remains ambiguous. The CDR3 contains 15 residues. V gave up 3 bases and J gave up 3 bases, with 11 bases separating them. The germline V gene encodes CDR1 MNHEY and CDR2 SVGAGI. The CDR3 loop reads CASSYRRAANEKLFF. In DNA form, the CDR3 reads TGTGCCAGCAGTTATCGGAGGGCTGCTAATGAAAAACTGTTTTTT.

The chain combines TRBV5-1 with TRBJ2-5, with D perhaps TRBD1 (6 bases). The CDR3 has 15 amino acids. Trimming left V 1 base short and J 4 bases short, with 14 bases between. Germline CDR1 is SGHRS and CDR2 is YFSETQ. In nucleotides, the CDR3 is TGCGCCAGCAGCTTGTTACCCAGGGGAGCAGAGACCCAGTACTTC. Residues: CASSLLPRGAETQYF.

The chain employs TRBV9 and TRBJ1-6; weak D call: TRBD1 (6 bases). Looked up from germline, CDR1 is SGDLS and CDR2 is YYNGEE. Trimming removed 1 base at V and 2 bases at J, with 19 bases between. This CDR3 has 19 residues. CDR3: CASSVTPRTERTYNSPLHF. CDR3 coding DNA: TGTGCCAGCAGCGTAACCCCAAGGACAGAAAGGACCTATAATTCACCCCTCCACTTT. The full variable domain, rest sourced from reference TRBV9 and TRBJ1-6, is DSGVTQTPKHLITATGQRVTLRCSPRSGDLSVYWYQQSLDQGLQFLIQYYNGEERAKGNILERFSAQQFPDLHSELNLSSLELGDSALYFCASSVTPRTERTYNSPLHFGNGTRLTVT.

V usage is TRBV4-1 and J usage is TRBJ2-3; TRBD2 matches at 7 bases. The junction had 5 bases not matched to a gene; V was cut back by 1 base and J by 1 base. CDR1 and CDR2 from the germline V gene are MGHRA and YSYEKL. The CDR3 length is 16 residues. The CDR3 bases are TGCGCCAGCAGCCAAGGTCTCAGCGGGGGCACAGATACGCAGTATTTT. Amino acids: CASSQGLSGGTDTQYF.

The chain joins TRBV7-6 to TRBJ2-1; perhaps TRBD2 as D (5 bases). The germline gives CDR1 SGHVS, CDR2 FNYEAQ. The CDR3 runs to 15 residues. V was shortened by 5 bases and J by 5 bases, with 16 bases between the two germline ends. The CDR3, as DNA: TGTGCCAGCAGCCGAGGGTTCCCCACGAACAATGAGCAGTTCTTC. Its translation is CASSRGFPTNNEQFF.

This clone was found a few times. V and J are TRBV4-3 and TRBJ2-1, with 8 bases identical to TRBD2. The CDR3 spans 16 residues. Per the germline V gene, CDR1 is LGHNA and CDR2 is YSLEER. Trimming cost V 4 bases and J 5 bases; bases outside gene matches: 10. This chain's CDR3 is CASSPAGGWRNNEQFF. The CDR3 DNA follows: TGCGCCAGCAGCCCCGCGGGGGGTTGGAGGAACAATGAGCAGTTCTTC.

The rearrangement links TRBV27 to TRBJ1-5; tentatively, D is TRBD1 (6 bases). The CDR3 runs to 14 residues. The germline V gene has CDR1 MNHEY and CDR2 SMNVEV (reference sequence). V lost 6 bases, J lost 0 bases, and 9 bases lay in between. The CDR3 DNA follows: TGTGCCAGCAGGATACAGGGTAGCAATCAGCCCCAGCATTTT. Translation: CASRIQGSNQPQHF.

This chain uses TRBV30 with TRBJ1-2, with D tentatively TRBD1 (5 bases). Trimming stripped 2 bases from V and 12 bases from J, with 13 bases between. The CDR3 sequence is 11 residues long. CDR1 is GTSNPN, CDR2 SVGIG, per germline (reference sequence). CDR3 bases: TGTGCCTGGAGTATTGGAGGGGCTCACACCTTC. This sequence encodes CAWSIGGAHTF.

The rearrangement joins TRBV6-5 to TRBJ2-7, with 7 bases that match TRBD2. The germline V gene encodes CDR1 MNHEY and CDR2 SVGAGI. The CDR3 has 15 amino acids. Trimming cost V 0 bases and J 2 bases; bases outside gene matches: 4. DNA of the CDR3: TGTGCCAGCAGTTACTCGGGGGGGGAAACCTACGAGCAGTACTTC. This encodes CASSYSGGETYEQYF.

The chain recombines TRBV15 with TRBJ2-4; possibly TRBD1 for D (5 bases). V dropped 0 bases and J dropped 7 bases, with 10 bases sitting between them. Germline CDR1 reads LNHNV; CDR2 reads YYDKDF (reference sequence). The length of the CDR3 is 14 residues. This CDR3 reads CATSRDRVANIQYF. The CDR3 DNA sequence: TGTGCCACCAGCAGAGACAGGGTTGCCAACATTCAGTACTTC.

Details on this clone: One junction end disagrees with the germline gene, perhaps due to a read error. The chain uses TRBV7-9 and TRBJ1-1; D is unresolved. The CDR3 extends over 12 amino acids. Germline CDR1 and CDR2: SEHNR and FQNEAQ (reference sequence). The CDR3: CSSSLVSVEAFF. CDR3 DNA: TGTTCCAGCAGCTTAGTCTCCGTTGAAGCTTTCTTT.

V usage is TRBV7-2 and J usage is TRBJ1-1, with 7 bases that match TRBD1. CDR3 length equals 14 residues. J lost 4 bases, V lost 0 bases, and 2 bases had no gene match. In germline, CDR1 is SGHTA, CDR2 FQGNSA. The CDR3 nucleotides read TGTGCCAGCAGCTTAGCCTCAGGGGGCACTGAAGCTTTCTTT. Its protein is CASSLASGGTEAFF.

This clone showed up just once. V usage is TRBV19 and J usage is TRBJ1-1; possibly TRBD1 for D (5 bases). Germline V lookup: CDR1 LNHDA, CDR2 SQIVND (reference sequence). V was cut by 3 bases and J by 7 bases, with 18 bases left in between. The CDR3 has 15 residues. CDR3 amino acids: CASSMGGRPFLEAFF. DNA of the CDR3: TGTGCCAGTAGTATGGGGGGACGGCCCTTCCTTGAAGCTTTCTTT.

The chain employs TRBV12-5 and TRBJ1-5, with 9 bases that match TRBD1. CDR3 length: 15 amino acids. The V gene's germline CDR1 is LGHNT and CDR2 FRNRAP. Trimming took 5 bases from V and 4 from J; bases not matched to a gene: 6. DNA for the CDR3: TGTGCTAGTGGTCCAGGACAGGGGAAGAATCAGCCCCAGCATTTT. It is translated as CASGPGQGKNQPQHF.

This chain links TRBV30 with TRBJ1-3, with 9 nucleotides matching TRBD1. With 1 base clipped from V and 2 bases from J, the junction kept 12 bases outside the gene matches. The CDR3 contains 18 residues. Germline CDR1 reads GTSNPN; CDR2 reads SVGIG (reference sequence). CDR3 amino acids: CAWSADRGILTAGNTIYF. As DNA, the CDR3 is TGTGCCTGGAGTGCGGACAGGGGTATTTTGACGGCTGGAAACACCATATATTTT.

This chain joins TRBV5-1 and TRBJ1-1, with TRBD1 as a possible D gene (6 bases). The germline V gene encodes CDR1 SGHRS and CDR2 YFSETQ. The V and J ends lost 4 bases and 1 base respectively, with 14 bases between them. The CDR3 is made up of 15 amino acids. This CDR3 is CASSAGTGKNTEAFF. Here the CDR3 DNA reads TGCGCCAGCAGCGCTGGTACAGGGAAGAACACTGAAGCTTTCTTT.

The chain carries TRBV6-5 and TRBJ1-4; D gene ambiguous. Trimming shortened V by 5 bases and J by 5 bases, and 9 bases separated the two germline ends. The V gene's germline CDR1 is MNHEY and CDR2 SVGAGI. The length of the CDR3 is 13 residues. The CDR3 nucleotides are TGTGCCAGCAGTCAACTAGGGAATGAAAAACTGTTTTTT. It yields the protein CASSQLGNEKLFF.

This clone was detected only a few times. V and J are TRBV29-1 and TRBJ1-1; tentatively, D is TRBD1 (5 bases). In germline, CDR1 is SQVTM, CDR2 ANQGSEA. The germline V and J ends were trimmed by 3 bases and 7 bases, with 12 bases remaining between them. This CDR3 is 12 amino acids long. CDR3 in DNA: TGCAGCGTTGAGGAGGGGCGGAGTGAAGCTTTCTTT. It specifies CSVEEGRSEAFF.

V and J are TRBV7-2 and TRBJ2-5, with D maybe TRBD2 (7 bases). Trimming shortened V by 1 base and J by 7 bases, and 19 bases separated the two germline ends. This CDR3 spans 16 amino acids. Germline V gives CDR1 SGHTA, CDR2 FQGNSA. In DNA, the CDR3 is TGTGCCAGCAGCTTAGGAATCCGGGGGGCGGGCGGGACCCAGTACTTC. It translates to CASSLGIRGAGGTQYF.